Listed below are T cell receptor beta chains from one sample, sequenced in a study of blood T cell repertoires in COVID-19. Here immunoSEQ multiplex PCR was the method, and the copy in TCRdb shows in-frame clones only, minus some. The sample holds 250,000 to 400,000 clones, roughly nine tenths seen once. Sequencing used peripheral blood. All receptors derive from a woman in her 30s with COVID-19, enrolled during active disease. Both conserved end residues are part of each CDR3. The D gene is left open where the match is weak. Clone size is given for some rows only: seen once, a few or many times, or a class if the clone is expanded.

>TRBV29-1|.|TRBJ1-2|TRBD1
CSVRDRVDYGYTF
TGCAGCGTCCGGGACAGGGTCGACTATGGCTACACCTTC
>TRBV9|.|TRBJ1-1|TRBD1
CASSTRTGSGTEAFF
TGTGCCAGCAGCACCCGGACAGGGAGTGGCACTGAAGCTTTCTTT
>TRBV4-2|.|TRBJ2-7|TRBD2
CASSQVVARAGGTYEQYF
TGTGCCAGCAGCCAAGTGGTCGCCCGAGCGGGAGGAACCTACGAGCAGTACTTC
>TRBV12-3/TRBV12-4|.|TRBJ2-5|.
CASRITGLETQYF
TGTGCCAGCAGAATAACAGGGTTGGAGACCCAGTACTTC
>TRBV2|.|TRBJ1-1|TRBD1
CASRERQGVHGTEAFF
TGTGCCAGCAGAGAACGACAGGGGGTACACGGCACTGAAGCTTTCTTT
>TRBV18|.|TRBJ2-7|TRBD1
CASSPPDRPWDEQYF
TGTGCCAGCTCACCACCGGACAGGCCCTGGGACGAGCAGTACTTC
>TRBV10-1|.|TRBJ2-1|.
CASSERGNEQFF
TGCGCCAGCAGTGAGCGGGGGAATGAGCAGTTCTTC
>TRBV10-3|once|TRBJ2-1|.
CAIGDTDYASYNEQFF
TGTGCCATCGGAGACACCGACTACGCCTCCTACAATGAGCAGTTCTTC
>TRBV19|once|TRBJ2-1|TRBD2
CASSRLAVRSYNEQFF
TGTGCCAGCAGTAGGCTAGCGGTACGCTCCTACAATGAGCAGTTCTTC
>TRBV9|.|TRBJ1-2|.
CASSEIRPRGNYGYTF
TGTGCCAGCAGCGAAATTCGGCCCCGCGGAAACTATGGCTACACCTTC
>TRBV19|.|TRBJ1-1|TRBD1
CASSLQGVMTEAFF
TGTGCCAGTAGCTTACAGGGGGTGATGACTGAAGCTTTCTTT
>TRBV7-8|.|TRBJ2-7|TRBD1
CASSTGRALDEQYF
TGTGCCAGCTCGACAGGGCGAGCGCTCGACGAGCAGTACTTC
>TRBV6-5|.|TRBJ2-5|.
CASRNAGTQYF
TGTGCCAGCAGGAACGCGGGGACCCAGTACTTC
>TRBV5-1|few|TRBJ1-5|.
CASSLVAGAQPQHF
TGCGCCAGCAGCTTGGTTGCAGGGGCCCAGCCCCAGCATTTT
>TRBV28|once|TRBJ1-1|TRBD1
CASSFRGPETEAFF
TGTGCCAGCAGTTTCAGGGGGCCGGAGACTGAAGCTTTCTTT
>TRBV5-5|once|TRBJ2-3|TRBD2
CASSKDGTSGRLTDTQYF
TGTGCCAGCAGCAAAGACGGGACTAGCGGGAGGTTGACAGATACGCAGTATTTT
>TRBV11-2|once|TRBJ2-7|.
CASSLDSLREQYF
TGTGCCAGCAGCTTGGACAGCCTAAGGGAGCAGTACTTC
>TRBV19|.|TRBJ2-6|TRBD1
CASSIRGLGANVLTF
TGTGCCAGTAGTATAAGGGGGCTGGGGGCCAACGTCCTGACTTTC
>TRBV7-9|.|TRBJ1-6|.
CASSLGGAGVISPLHF
TGTGCCAGCAGCTTAGGGGGAGCTGGGGTAATTTCACCCCTCCACTTT
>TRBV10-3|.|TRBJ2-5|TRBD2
CAISELADEETQYF
TGTGCCATCAGCGAACTAGCGGACGAAGAGACCCAGTACTTC
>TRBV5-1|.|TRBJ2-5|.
CASSLAVRVGETQYF
TGCGCCAGCAGCTTGGCCGTCAGGGTTGGAGAGACCCAGTACTTC
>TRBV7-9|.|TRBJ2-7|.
CASSSDSKNSYEQYF
TGTGCCAGCAGTTCCGACAGTAAAAACTCCTACGAGCAGTACTTC